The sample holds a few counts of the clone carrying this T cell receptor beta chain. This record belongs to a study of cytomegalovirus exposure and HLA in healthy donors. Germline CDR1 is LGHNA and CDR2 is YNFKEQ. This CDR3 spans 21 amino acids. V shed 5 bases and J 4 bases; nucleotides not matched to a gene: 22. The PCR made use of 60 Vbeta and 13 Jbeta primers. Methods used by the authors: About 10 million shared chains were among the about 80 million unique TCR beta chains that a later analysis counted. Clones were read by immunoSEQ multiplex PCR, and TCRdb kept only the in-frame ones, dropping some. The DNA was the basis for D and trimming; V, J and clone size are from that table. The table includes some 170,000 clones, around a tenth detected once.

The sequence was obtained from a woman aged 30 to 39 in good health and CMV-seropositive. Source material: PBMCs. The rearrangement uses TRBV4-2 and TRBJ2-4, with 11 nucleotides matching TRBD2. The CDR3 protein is CASSEAELAGAAPLAKNIQYF. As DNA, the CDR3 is TGTGCCAGCAGCGAAGCGGAACTAGCGGGGGCGGCTCCTCTAGCTAAAAACATTCAGTACTTC.